The present TCR beta chain was sequenced within a study of blood T cell repertoires in COVID-19. Background on the study: Collection of acute and convalescent COVID-19 samples took place in the United States, Italy and Spain. T cells, B-cell-depleted T cells, or PBMCs provided the cDNA or gDNA that served as material.

Per the original data handling: By means of reference gene primer amplification, nucleated cell counts were estimated. Clones were sequenced by immunoSEQ multiplex PCR, and TCRdb holds only the in-frame ones, with some missing. The D gene and trimming were derived from the DNA, and the V and J assignments and clone size from that table. The table shows roughly 670,000 clones, with around 89% occurring only once. With 3 bases clipped from V and 2 bases from J, the junction kept 8 bases outside the gene matches. Germline lookup yields CDR1 DFQATT and CDR2 SNEGSKA (reference sequence). The CDR3 is made up of 15 amino acids.

The chain is built from TRBV20-1 and TRBJ1-1; 8 positions agree with TRBD1. This clonotype was obtained from a woman aged 18 to 35 with acute or convalescent COVID-19. Sequencing input: peripheral blood. The CDR3 bases are TGCAGTGCTAGTACCCCGGACAGGGTAAACACTGAAGCTTTCTTT. Translation: CSASTPDRVNTEAFF.